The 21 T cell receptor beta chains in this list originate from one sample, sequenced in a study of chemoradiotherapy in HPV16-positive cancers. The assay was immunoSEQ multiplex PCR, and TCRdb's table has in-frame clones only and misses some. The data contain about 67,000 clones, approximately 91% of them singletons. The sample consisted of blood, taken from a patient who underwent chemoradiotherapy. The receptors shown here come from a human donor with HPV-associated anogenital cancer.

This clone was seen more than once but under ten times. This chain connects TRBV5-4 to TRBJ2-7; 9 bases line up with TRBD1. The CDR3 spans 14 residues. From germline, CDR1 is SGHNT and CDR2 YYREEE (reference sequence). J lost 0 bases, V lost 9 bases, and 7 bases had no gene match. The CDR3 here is CATRRQGGSYEQYF. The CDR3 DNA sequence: TGTGCCACCCGCAGACAGGGGGGCTCCTACGAGCAGTACTTC.

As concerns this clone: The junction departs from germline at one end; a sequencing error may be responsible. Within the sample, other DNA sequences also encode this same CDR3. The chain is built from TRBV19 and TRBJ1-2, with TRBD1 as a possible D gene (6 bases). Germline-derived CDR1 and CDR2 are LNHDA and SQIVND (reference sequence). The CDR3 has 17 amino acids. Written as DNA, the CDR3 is TGTGCCAGCAGTATCCGGGACACCTTTACCTCTAACTATGGCTACACCTTC. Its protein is CASSIRDTFTSNYGYTF.

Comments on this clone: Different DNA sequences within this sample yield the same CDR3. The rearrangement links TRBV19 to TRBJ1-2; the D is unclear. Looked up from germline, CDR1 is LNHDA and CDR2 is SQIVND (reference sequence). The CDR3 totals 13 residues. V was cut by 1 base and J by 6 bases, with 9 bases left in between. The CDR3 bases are TGTGCCAGTAGTATAGGTGGAACGGATGGCTACACCTTC. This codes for CASSIGGTDGYTF.

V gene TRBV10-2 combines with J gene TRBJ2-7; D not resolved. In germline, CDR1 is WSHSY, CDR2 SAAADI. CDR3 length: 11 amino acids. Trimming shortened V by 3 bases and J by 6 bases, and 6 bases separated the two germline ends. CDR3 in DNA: TGCGCCAGCAGTGAATGGAGCGAGCAGTACTTC. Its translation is CASSEWSEQYF.

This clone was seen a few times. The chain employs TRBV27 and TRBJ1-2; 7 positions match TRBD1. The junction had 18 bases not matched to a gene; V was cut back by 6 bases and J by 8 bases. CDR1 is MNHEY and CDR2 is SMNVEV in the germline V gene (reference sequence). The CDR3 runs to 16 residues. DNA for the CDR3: TGTGCCAGCAGGGGGTGGGGCGAACAGGGGAGTGAAGGCTACACCTTC. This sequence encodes CASRGWGEQGSEGYTF.

In nucleotides, the CDR3 is TGTGCCAGCAGCTTAGACTTAGGCCAGCGGGAGGGCTACACCTTC. Protein: CASSLDLGQREGYTF. This chain uses TRBV7-9 with TRBJ1-2; no definite D call. Germline CDR1 SEHNR, CDR2 FQNEAQ (reference sequence). CDR3 length: 15 residues. V was shortened by 1 base and J by 8 bases, with 17 bases between the two germline ends. Combining the CDR3 with reference TRBV7-9 and TRBJ1-2 gives the whole variable domain DTGVSQNPRHKITKRGQNVTFRCDPISEHNRLYWYRQTLGQGPEFLTYFQNEAQLEKSRLLSDRFSAERPKGSFSTLEIQRTEQGDSAMYLCASSLDLGQREGYTFGSGTRLTVV.

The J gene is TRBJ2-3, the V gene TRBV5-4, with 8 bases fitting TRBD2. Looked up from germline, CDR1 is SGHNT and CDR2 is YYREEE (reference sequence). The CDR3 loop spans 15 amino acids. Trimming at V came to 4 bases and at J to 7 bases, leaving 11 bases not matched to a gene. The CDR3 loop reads CASSLRLAWTYTQYF. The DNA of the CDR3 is TGTGCCAGCAGCCTAAGACTAGCGTGGACCTATACGCAGTATTTT. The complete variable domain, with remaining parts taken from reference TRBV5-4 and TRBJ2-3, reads ETGVTQSPTHLIKTRGQQVTLRCSSQSGHNTVSWYQQALGQGPQFIFQYYREEENGRGNFPPRFSGLQFPNYSSELNVNALELDDSALYLCASSLRLAWTYTQYFGPGTRLTVL.

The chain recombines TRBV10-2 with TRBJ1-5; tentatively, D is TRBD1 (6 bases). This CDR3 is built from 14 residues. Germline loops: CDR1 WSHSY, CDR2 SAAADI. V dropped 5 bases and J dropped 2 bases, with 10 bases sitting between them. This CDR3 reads CASSSGVGNQPQHF. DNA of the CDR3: TGCGCCAGCAGTTCAGGGGTTGGCAATCAGCCCCAGCATTTT.

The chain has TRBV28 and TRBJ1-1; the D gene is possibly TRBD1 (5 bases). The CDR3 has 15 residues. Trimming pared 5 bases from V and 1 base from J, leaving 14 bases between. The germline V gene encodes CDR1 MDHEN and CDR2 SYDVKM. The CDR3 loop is CASSRTLGTNTEAFF. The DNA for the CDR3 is TGTGCCAGCAGTCGCACCCTCGGGACGAACACTGAAGCTTTCTTT.

CDR3 in amino acids: CATSRVATSGTGELFF. CDR3 nucleotide sequence: TGTGCCACCAGCAGAGTAGCGACTAGCGGTACCGGGGAGCTGTTTTTT. The rearrangement uses TRBV15 and TRBJ2-2; TRBD2 aligns across 9 bases. This CDR3 has 16 amino acids. Germline assignment: CDR1 LNHNV and CDR2 YYDKDF (reference sequence). Losses at the gene ends were 1 base for V and 5 bases for J; bases not matched to a gene: 5.

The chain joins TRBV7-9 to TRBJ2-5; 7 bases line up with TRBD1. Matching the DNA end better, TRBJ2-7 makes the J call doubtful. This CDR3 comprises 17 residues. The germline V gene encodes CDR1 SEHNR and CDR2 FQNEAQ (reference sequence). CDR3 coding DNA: TGTGCCAGCAGCGACGATCTACTGGACAGGAACTCCTACGAGCAGTACTTC. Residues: CASSDDLLDRNSYEQYF.

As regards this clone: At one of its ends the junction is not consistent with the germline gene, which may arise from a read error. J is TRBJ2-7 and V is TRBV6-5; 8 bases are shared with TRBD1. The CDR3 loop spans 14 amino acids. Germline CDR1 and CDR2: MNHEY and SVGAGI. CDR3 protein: CAGSLQQGVYEQYF. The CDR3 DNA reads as TGTGCCGGCAGTCTACAACAGGGGGTCTACGAGCAGTACTTC.

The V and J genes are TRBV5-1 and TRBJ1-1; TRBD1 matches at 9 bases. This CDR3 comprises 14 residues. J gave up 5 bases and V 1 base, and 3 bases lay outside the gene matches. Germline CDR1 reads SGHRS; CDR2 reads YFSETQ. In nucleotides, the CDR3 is TGCGCCAGCAGCTTGAACAGGGGGCTTACTGAAGCTTTCTTT. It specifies CASSLNRGLTEAFF.

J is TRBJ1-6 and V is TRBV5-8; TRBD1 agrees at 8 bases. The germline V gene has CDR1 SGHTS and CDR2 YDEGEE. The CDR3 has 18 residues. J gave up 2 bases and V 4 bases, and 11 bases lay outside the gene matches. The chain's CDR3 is CASSENYGTGTYNSPLHF. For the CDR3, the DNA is TGTGCCAGCAGCGAAAATTATGGGACAGGAACCTATAATTCACCCCTCCACTTT.

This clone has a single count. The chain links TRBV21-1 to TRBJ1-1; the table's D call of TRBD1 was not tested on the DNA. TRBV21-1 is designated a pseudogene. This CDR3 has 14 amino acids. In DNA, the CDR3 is TGTGCCAGGCCCCGGGACAGGGGGCAAACTGAAGCTTTCTTT. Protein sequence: CARPRDRGQTEAFF.

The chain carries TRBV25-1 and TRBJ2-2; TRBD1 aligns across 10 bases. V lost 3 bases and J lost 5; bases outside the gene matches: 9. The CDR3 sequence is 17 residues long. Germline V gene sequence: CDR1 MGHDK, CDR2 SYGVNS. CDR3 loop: CASSEHAGTGVTGELFF. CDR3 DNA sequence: TGTGCCAGCAGTGAGCATGCGGGGACAGGGGTAACCGGGGAGCTGTTTTTT.

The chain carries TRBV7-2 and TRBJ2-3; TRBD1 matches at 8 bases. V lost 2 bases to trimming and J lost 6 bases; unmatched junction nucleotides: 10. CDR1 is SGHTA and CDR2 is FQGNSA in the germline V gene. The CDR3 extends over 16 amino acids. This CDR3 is CASSLSGGGIGDTQYF. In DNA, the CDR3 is TGTGCCAGCAGCTTATCAGGGGGCGGCATCGGGGATACGCAGTATTTT. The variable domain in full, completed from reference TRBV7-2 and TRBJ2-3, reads GAGVSQSPSNKVTEKGKDVELRCDPISGHTALYWYRQSLGQGLEFLIYFQGNSAPDKSGLPSDRFSAERTGGSVSTLTIQRTQQEDSAVYLCASSLSGGGIGDTQYFGPGTRLTVL.

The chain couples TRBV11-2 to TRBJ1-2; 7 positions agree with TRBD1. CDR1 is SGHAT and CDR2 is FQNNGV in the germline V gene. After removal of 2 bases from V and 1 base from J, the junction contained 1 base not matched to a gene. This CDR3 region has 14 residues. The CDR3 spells CASSLTGVNYGYTF. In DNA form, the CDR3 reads TGTGCCAGCAGCTTAACAGGGGTTAACTATGGCTACACCTTC.

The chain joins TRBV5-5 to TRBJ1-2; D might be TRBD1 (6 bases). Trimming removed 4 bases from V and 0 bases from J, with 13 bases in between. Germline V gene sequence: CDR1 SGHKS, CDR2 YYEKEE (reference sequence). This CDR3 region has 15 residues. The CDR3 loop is CASSPGQSANYGYTF. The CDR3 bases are TGTGCCAGCAGCCCCGGACAGTCAGCTAACTATGGCTACACCTTC.

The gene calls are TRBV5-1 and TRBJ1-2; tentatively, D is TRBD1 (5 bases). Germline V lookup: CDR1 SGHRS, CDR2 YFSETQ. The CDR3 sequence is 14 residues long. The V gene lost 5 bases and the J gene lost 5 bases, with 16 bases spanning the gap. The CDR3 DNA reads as TGCGCCAGCAGAAGGGACCTATCGGGGTATGGCTACACCTTC. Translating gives CASRRDLSGYGYTF. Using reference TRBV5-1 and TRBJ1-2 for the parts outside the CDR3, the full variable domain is KAGVTQTPRYLIKTRGQQVTLSCSPISGHRSVSWYQQTPGQGLQFLFEYFSETQRNKGNFPGRFSGRQFSNSRSEMNVSTLELGDSALYLCASRRDLSGYGYTFGSGTRLTVV.

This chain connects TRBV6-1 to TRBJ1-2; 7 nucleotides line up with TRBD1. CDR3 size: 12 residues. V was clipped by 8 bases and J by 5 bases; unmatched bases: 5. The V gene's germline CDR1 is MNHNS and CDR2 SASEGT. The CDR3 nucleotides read TGTGCCAGCCGACAGGGAGGGTATGGCTACACCTTC. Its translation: CASRQGGYGYTF.